This TCR beta chain was retrieved from a study of patients and donors after allogeneic stem cell transplantation. TCRdb processed the RT-PCR reads anew with MiXCR; each CDR3 protein has one entry. The table shows about a million distinct CDR3 sequences, with more than 15% occurring only once. Germline V gene sequence: CDR1 SQVTM, CDR2 ANQGSEA. With V trimmed by 4 bases and J by 1 base, 1 base remained unmatched. The CDR3 runs 15 residues. The sequence derives from a human donor who was either an allogeneic HSCT recipient or a stem cell or donor lymphocyte infusion donor (not recorded which). It is not recorded whose cells these are; they may come from a transplant donor. This chain joins TRBV29-1 and TRBJ2-6; 10 nucleotides agree with TRBD1. The sample comprised blood, either unsorted or a sorted T cell fraction (not recorded which). The CDR3 sequence: CSVGQGASGANVLTF. CDR3 nucleotides: TGCAGCGTTGGACAGGGGGCGTCTGGGGCCAACGTCCTGACTTTC.